This T cell receptor beta chain was identified in a study of blood T cell repertoires in COVID-19. Study in general: Samples came from the United States, Italy and Spain, spanning acute and convalescent COVID-19. The analysed material was cDNA or gDNA that came from T cells, B-cell-depleted T cells, or PBMCs.

Authors' data handling: How many nucleated cells were present was estimated from reference gene primer amplification. Profiled with immunoSEQ multiplex PCR; TCRdb holds only in-frame clones, not every one. V, J and clone size derive from that table, while D and trimming were established from the DNA sequence. The sample contains approximately 130,000 clones, more than 80% of which appear only once. This CDR3 spans 15 amino acids. Germline CDR1 WSHSY, CDR2 SAAADI. V shed 6 bases and J 6 bases; nucleotides not matched to a gene: 9. V gene TRBV10-2 combines with J gene TRBJ2-3, with 10 bases aligning to TRBD2. This receptor was taken from a human donor in a cohort sampled during active COVID-19. The sequenced sample was peripheral blood. Here the CDR3 reads CASREERGGWDTQYF. CDR3 coding DNA: TGCGCCAGCAGGGAAGAGCGGGGGGGCTGGGATACGCAGTATTTT.